These T cell receptor beta chains were read from a single sample in a study of blood T cell repertoires in COVID-19. Using immunoSEQ multiplex PCR, the repertoire was profiled, and TCRdb retains in-frame clones only, with some absent. The data hold fewer than 90,000 clones, with 70% to 90% observed a single time. Sequenced: peripheral blood. The receptors shown here come from a man in his 70s with acute or convalescent COVID-19. CDR3s include the opening cysteine and the closing phenylalanine or tryptophan. The D gene is left open where the match is weak. Some rows have no size entry. The others give once, few or many, or a class for an expanded clone.

14	TRBV28	TRBJ1-2	once	TRBD1	CASLQLGQYYGYTF	TGTGCCAGCCTCCAGCTGGGACAGTACTATGGCTACACCTTC
17	TRBV11-2	TRBJ1-6	NA	TRBD1	CASSLDPGQGQGTPLHF	TGTGCCAGCAGCTTAGATCCGGGACAGGGACAGGGAACACCCCTCCACTTT
13	TRBV29-1	TRBJ1-1	once	TRBD1	CSVRRQGETEAFF	TGCAGCGTTCGAAGACAGGGGGAGACTGAAGCTTTCTTT
16	TRBV9	TRBJ2-2	NA	NA	CASSPGAGQNTGELFF	TGTGCCAGCAGCCCCGGGGCGGGGCAGAACACCGGGGAGCTGTTTTTT
17	TRBV5-6	TRBJ1-2	NA	TRBD1	CASSLASGGAWSYGYTF	TGTGCCAGCAGCTTGGCTTCAGGGGGCGCATGGTCCTATGGCTACACCTTC
13	TRBV5-5	TRBJ1-1	NA	NA	CASSQAMNTEAFF	TGTGCCAGCAGCCAGGCCATGAACACTGAAGCTTTCTTT
14	TRBV4-3	TRBJ1-2	few	NA	CASSQGGSNYGYTF	TGCGCCAGCAGCCAAGGAGGCTCTAACTATGGCTACACCTTC
13	TRBV7-9	TRBJ2-4	NA	NA	CASSYSSVNIQYF	TGTGCCAGCAGCTACTCATCTGTAAACATTCAGTACTTC
13	TRBV16	TRBJ2-7	NA	NA	CASSPQAGVVQYF	TGTGCCAGCAGCCCCCAAGCAGGTGTTGTGCAGTACTTC
13	TRBV6-6	TRBJ2-7	NA	NA	CASSLDRTYEQYF	TGTGCCAGCAGTCTCGACAGAACCTACGAGCAGTACTTC
17	TRBV5-4	TRBJ2-2	NA	NA	CASSRGGFQAEAGELFF	TGTGCCAGCAGCCGGGGTGGGTTCCAGGCGGAGGCCGGGGAGCTGTTTTTT
17	TRBV10-1	TRBJ2-4	NA	TRBD2	CASSNFSGGTLQNIQYF	TGCGCCAGCAGTAACTTTAGCGGGGGCACTCTGCAAAACATTCAGTACTTC
14	TRBV19	TRBJ2-7	NA	NA	CASSIRGSSYEQYF	TGTGCCAGTAGTATACGTGGCAGCTCCTACGAGCAGTACTTC
14	TRBV28	TRBJ2-3	NA	NA	CASSPKLVTDTQYF	TGTGCCAGCAGTCCGAAACTAGTCACAGATACGCAGTATTTT
11	TRBV20-1	TRBJ1-2	NA	TRBD1	CSADGQGSATF	TGCAGTGCAGACGGACAGGGTAGTGCCACCTTC
14	TRBV6-5	TRBJ1-1	NA	TRBD1	CATRDRASNTEAFF	TGTGCCACCCGGGACAGGGCCTCGAACACTGAAGCTTTCTTT